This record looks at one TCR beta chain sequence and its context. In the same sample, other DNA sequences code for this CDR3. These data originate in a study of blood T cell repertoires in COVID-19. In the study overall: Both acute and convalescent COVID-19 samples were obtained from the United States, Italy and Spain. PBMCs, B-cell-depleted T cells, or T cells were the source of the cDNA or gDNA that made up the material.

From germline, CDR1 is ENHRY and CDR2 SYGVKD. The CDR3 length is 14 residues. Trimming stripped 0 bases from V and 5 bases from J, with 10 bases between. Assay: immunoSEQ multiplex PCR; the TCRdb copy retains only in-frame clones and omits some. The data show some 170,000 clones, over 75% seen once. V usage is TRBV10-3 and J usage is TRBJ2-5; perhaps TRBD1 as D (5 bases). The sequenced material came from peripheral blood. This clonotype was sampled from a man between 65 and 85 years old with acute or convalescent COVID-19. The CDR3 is CAISESSGKETQYF. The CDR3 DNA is TGTGCCATCAGTGAGTCGTCAGGGAAGGAGACCCAGTACTTC.